These 8 T cell receptor beta chains were sequenced from one sample in a study of monozygotic twins with inflammatory bowel disease (dated by TCRdb to the late 2010s). Library method: 5' RACE. TCRdb records Illumina HiSeq 2500 as the sequencer. Each entry corresponds to one CDR3 protein sequence from reads that TCRdb reprocessed, and DNA is not given. This sample's table lists a few hundred thousand distinct CDR3 sequences. The ten most abundant clones make up 2.6% of the sample. Sequencing was done on a sample of blood. The receptors come from a human donor with ulcerative colitis or Crohn's disease, or a healthy co-twin of an affected twin (not recorded which).

The chain links TRBV4-3 to TRBJ2-4; TCRdb gives TRBD2 as the D gene, but with no DNA this cannot be confirmed. Germline lookup yields CDR1 LGHNA and CDR2 YSLEER. The CDR3 is 18 amino acids. CDR3 amino acids: CASSQGASGGVAKNIQYF.

This chain links TRBV15 with TRBJ2-7; TCRdb selects TRBD1, and the lack of DNA leaves this call unchecked. The CDR3 extends over 14 amino acids. CDR1 and CDR2 from the germline V gene are LNHNV and YYDKDF (reference sequence). The CDR3 loop is CATSEETGWYEQYF.

The V and J genes are TRBV20-1 and TRBJ1-1; TCRdb designates TRBD1, a call that cannot be tested without DNA. CDR3 length: 14 residues. Germline V gives CDR1 DFQATT, CDR2 SNEGSKA (reference sequence). CDR3 region: CSASRTGWGTEAFF.

This chain joins TRBV18 and TRBJ1-5; TCRdb selects TRBD1, and the lack of DNA leaves this call unchecked. Germline V CDR1 and CDR2: KGHSH, LQKENI. This CDR3 comprises 15 residues. The CDR3 sequence: CASSPPGRGNQPQHF.

The rearrangement uses TRBV19 and TRBJ2-2; absent DNA, TCRdb's TRBD1 call cannot be checked. CDR3 length: 13 amino acids. Germline V gives CDR1 LNHDA, CDR2 SQIVND (reference sequence). The CDR3 sequence is CASSAQGAGELFF.

The V and J genes are TRBV7-2 and TRBJ2-2; no DNA is available, so the TRBD1 call from TCRdb remains unchecked. The germline V gene encodes CDR1 SGHTA and CDR2 FQGNSA. The CDR3 consists of 22 residues. The CDR3 protein is CASVAWRQIYLEVRKSSGELFF.

V and J are TRBV5-1 and TRBJ2-3. The CDR3 is 11 residues long. The V gene's germline CDR1 is SGHRS and CDR2 YFSETQ. The CDR3 sequence is CASGGTDTQYF.

The V gene is TRBV5-5, the J gene TRBJ2-3; TCRdb proposes TRBD2, but this gene call is untestable without DNA. CDR3 length equals 16 residues. Per germline, CDR1 SGHKS and CDR2 YYEKEE (reference sequence). Here the CDR3 reads CASSLGSRGTTDTQYF.